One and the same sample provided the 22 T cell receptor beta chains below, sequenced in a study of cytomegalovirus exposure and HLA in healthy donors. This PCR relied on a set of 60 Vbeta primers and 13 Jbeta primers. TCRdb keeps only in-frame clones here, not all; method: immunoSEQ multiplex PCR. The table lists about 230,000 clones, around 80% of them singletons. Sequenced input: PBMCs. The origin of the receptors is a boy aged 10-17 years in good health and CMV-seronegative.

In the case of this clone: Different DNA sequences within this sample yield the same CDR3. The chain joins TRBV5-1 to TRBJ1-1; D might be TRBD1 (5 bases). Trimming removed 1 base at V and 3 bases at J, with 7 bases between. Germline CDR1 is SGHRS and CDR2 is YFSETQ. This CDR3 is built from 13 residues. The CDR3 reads CASSLTGDTEAFF. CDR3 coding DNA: TGCGCCAGCAGCTTGACAGGAGACACTGAAGCTTTCTTT.

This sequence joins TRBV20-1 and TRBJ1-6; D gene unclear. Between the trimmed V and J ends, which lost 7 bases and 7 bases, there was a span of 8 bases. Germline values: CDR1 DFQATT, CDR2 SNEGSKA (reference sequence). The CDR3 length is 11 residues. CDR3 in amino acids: CSERGNSPLHF. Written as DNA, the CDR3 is TGCAGTGAGCGCGGGAATTCACCCCTCCACTTT.

CDR3 bases: TGCGCCAGCTTCCTTGGAGGGACAGGGGACACTGAAGCTTTCTTT. It translates to CASFLGGTGDTEAFF. V usage is TRBV5-1 and J usage is TRBJ1-1, with 10 bases aligning to TRBD1. CDR3 length equals 15 residues. Germline CDR1 and CDR2: SGHRS and YFSETQ. Trimming cost V 7 bases and J 3 bases; bases outside gene matches: 9.

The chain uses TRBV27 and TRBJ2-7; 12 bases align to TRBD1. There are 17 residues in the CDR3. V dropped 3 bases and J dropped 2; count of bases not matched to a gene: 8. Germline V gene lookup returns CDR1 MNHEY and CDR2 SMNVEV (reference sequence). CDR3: CASSFSSGQGAPYEQYF. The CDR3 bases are TGTGCCAGCAGTTTTTCCTCGGGACAGGGGGCGCCCTACGAGCAGTACTTC.

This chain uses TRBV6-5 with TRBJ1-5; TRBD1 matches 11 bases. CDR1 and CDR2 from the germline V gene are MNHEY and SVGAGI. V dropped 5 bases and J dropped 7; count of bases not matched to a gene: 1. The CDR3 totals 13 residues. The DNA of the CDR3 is TGTGCCAGCAGTCGGGACAGGGGGCAGCCCCAGCATTTT. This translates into CASSRDRGQPQHF.

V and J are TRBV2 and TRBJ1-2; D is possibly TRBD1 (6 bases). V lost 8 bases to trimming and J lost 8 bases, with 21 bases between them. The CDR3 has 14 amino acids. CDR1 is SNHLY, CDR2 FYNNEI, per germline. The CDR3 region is CASLWKPGGDGYTF. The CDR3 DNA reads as TGTGCCAGCCTCTGGAAGCCTGGGGGCGACGGCTACACCTTC.

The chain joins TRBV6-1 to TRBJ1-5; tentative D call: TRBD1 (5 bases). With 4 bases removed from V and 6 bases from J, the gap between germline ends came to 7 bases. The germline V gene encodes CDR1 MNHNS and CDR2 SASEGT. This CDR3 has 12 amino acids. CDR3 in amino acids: CASSVRAQPQHF. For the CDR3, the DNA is TGTGCCAGCAGTGTCAGGGCTCAGCCCCAGCATTTT.

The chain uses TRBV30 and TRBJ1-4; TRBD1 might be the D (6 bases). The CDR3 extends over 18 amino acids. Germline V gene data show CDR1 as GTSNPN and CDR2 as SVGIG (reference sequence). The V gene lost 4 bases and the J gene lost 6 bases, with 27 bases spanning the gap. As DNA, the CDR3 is TGTGCCTGGACCGAGGATTGGCAGGGGAGTTTCGGGGATGAAAAACTGTTTTTT. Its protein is CAWTEDWQGSFGDEKLFF.

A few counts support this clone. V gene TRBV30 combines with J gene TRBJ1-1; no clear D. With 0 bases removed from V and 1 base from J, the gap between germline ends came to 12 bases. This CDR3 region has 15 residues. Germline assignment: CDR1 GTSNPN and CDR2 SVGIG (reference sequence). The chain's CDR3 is CAWSVSIPGNTEAFF. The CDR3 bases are TGTGCCTGGAGTGTAAGTATCCCGGGGAACACTGAAGCTTTCTTT.

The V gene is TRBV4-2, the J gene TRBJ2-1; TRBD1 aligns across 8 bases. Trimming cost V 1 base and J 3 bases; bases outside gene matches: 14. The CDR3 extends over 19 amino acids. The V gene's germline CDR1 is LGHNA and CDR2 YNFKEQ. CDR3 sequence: CASSQVPARGLYDYNEQFF. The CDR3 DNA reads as TGTGCCAGCAGCCAAGTTCCGGCCAGGGGGCTATACGACTACAATGAGCAGTTCTTC.

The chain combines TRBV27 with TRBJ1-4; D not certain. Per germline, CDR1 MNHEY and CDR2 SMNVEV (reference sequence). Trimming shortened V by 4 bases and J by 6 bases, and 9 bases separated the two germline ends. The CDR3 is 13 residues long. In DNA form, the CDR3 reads TGTGCCAGCAGTTCCTCTAATTATGAAAAACTGTTTTTT. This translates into CASSSSNYEKLFF. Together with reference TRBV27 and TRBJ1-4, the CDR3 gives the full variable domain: EAQVTQNPRYLITVTGKKLTVTCSQNMNHEYMSWYRQDPGLGLRQIYYSMNVEVTDKGDVPEGYKVSRKEKRNFPLILESPSPNQTSLYFCASSSSNYEKLFFGSGTQLSVL.

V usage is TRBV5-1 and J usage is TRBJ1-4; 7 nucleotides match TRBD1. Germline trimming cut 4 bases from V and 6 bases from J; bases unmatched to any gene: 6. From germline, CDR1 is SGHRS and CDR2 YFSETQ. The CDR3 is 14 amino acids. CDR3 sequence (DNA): TGCGCCAGCAGCCGACAGGGTCCCGATGAAAAACTGTTTTTT. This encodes CASSRQGPDEKLFF.

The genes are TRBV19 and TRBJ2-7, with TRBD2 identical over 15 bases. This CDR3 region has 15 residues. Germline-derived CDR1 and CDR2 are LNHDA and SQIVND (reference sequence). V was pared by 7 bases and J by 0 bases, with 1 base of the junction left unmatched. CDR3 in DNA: TGTGCCAGTAAGGGACTAGCGGGGGGCTCCTACGAGCAGTACTTC. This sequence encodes CASKGLAGGSYEQYF. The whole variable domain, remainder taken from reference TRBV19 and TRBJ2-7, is DGGITQSPKYLFRKEGQNVTLSCEQNLNHDAMYWYRQDPGQGLRLIYYSQIVNDFQKGDIAEGYSVSREKKESFPLTVTSAQKNPTAFYLCASKGLAGGSYEQYFGPGTRLTVT.

CDR3 in DNA: TGCGCCAGCAGCCAAGGGTTACAGGGGCTCTACGAGCAGTACTTC. Translation: CASSQGLQGLYEQYF. The chain employs TRBV4-1 and TRBJ2-7; TRBD1 agrees at 7 bases. In germline, CDR1 is MGHRA, CDR2 YSYEKL. The CDR3 is made up of 15 amino acids. V lost 1 base, J lost 3 bases, and 6 bases stayed unmatched.

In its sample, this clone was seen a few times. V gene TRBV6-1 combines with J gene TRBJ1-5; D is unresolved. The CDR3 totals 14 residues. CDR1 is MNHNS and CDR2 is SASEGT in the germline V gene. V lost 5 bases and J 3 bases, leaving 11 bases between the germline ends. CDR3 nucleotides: TGTGCCAGCAGTCAAGGGCAGTACAATCAGCCCCAGCATTTT. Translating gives CASSQGQYNQPQHF.

The CDR3 nucleotides read TGTGCCATCGGAGACTTCGGGACAGGGTCCTACAATGAGCAGTTCTTC. Translating gives CAIGDFGTGSYNEQFF. J is TRBJ2-1 and V is TRBV10-3, with TRBD1 matching over 9 bases. Germline assignment: CDR1 ENHRY and CDR2 SYGVKD. The J segment lost 1 base and the V segment lost 8 bases, leaving 9 bases of the junction unmatched. The CDR3 loop spans 16 amino acids.

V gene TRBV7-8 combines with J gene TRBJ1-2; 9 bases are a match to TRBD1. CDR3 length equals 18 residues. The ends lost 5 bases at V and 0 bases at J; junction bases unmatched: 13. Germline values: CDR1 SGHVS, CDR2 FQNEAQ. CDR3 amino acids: CASSTRGGQGPPNYGYTF. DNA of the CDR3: TGTGCCAGCAGCACAAGGGGGGGACAGGGCCCCCCTAACTATGGCTACACCTTC.

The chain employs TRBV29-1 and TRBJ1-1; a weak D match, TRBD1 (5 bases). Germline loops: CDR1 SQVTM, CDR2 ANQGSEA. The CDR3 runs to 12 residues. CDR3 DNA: TGCAGTGCAGGGTCTGGGGACACTGAAGCTTTCTTT. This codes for CSAGSGDTEAFF.

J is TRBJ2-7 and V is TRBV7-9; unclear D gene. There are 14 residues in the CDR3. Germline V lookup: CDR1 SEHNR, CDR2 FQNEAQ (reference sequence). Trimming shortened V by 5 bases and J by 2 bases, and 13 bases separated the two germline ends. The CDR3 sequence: CASSPVYSTYEQYF. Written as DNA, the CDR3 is TGTGCCAGCAGCCCCGTGTACAGTACCTACGAGCAGTACTTC.

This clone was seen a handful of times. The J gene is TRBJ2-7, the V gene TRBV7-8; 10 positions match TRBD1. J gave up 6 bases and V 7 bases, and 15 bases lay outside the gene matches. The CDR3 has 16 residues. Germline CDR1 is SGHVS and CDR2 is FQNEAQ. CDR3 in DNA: TGTGCCAGCACCGATTTCGGCCGGGACAGGGGATCCGAGCAGTACTTC. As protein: CASTDFGRDRGSEQYF. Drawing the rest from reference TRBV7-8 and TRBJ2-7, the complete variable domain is GAGVSQSPRYKVAKRGQDVALRCDPISGHVSLFWYQQALGQGPEFLTYFQNEAQLDKSGLPSDRFFAERPEGSVSTLKIQRTQQEDSAVYLCASTDFGRDRGSEQYFGPGTRLTVT.

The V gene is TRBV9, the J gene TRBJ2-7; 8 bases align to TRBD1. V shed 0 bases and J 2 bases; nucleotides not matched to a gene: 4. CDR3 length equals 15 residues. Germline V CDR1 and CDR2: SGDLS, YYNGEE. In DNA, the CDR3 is TGTGCCAGCAGCGTAGCAGGGGGCGATCCCTACGAGCAGTACTTC. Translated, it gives CASSVAGGDPYEQYF.

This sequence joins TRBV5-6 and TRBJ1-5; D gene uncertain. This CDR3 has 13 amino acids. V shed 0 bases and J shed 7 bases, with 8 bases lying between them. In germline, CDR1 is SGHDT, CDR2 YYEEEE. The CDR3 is CASSLGGGQPQHF. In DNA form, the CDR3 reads TGTGCCAGCAGCTTGGGTGGCGGGCAGCCCCAGCATTTT.